This T cell receptor beta chain originates from a study of blood T cell repertoires in COVID-19. Study-level information: The study drew acute and convalescent COVID-19 samples from the United States, Italy and Spain. The cDNA or gDNA used as material had been derived from T cells, B-cell-depleted T cells, or PBMCs.

The ends were cut back, 3 bases at V and 4 bases at J, with 9 bases in the middle. From germline, CDR1 is LGHNT and CDR2 FRNRAP. The CDR3 spans 13 residues. As originally analysed: Estimation of nucleated cell counts relied on the amplification of reference gene primers. The assay was immunoSEQ multiplex PCR, and TCRdb's table has in-frame clones only and misses some. Clonal size and the V and J genes are those of that table, whereas D and trimming came from the DNA. The profile shows about 71,000 clones, about 80% of them singletons. The J gene is TRBJ1-2, the V gene TRBV12-5; no definite D call. The TCR sequence derives from a woman aged 80 or older with acute or convalescent COVID-19. Material for sequencing was peripheral blood. The CDR3, as DNA: TGTGCTAGTGGTTTATTGGGAGGCTATGGCTACACCTTC. It codes for CASGLLGGYGYTF.